This record covers a single TCR beta chain. The data originate from a study of blood T cell repertoires in COVID-19. V lost 2 bases to trimming and J lost 1 base; unmatched junction nucleotides: 14. Germline V CDR1 and CDR2: KGHSH, LQKENI. The CDR3 runs 18 residues. Original data processing: It was from reference gene primer amplification that nucleated cell counts were estimated. The protocol was immunoSEQ multiplex PCR, while the TCRdb copy is restricted to in-frame clones and leaves out a portion. D and trimming were read from the DNA, whereas the V and J calls and clone size are those reported in that table. The repertoire has roughly 34,000 clones, 80% of them found once; the top ten carry approximately 15%.

Source material: peripheral blood. The rearrangement joins TRBV18 to TRBJ2-7; 7 positions match TRBD1. The receptor was isolated from a woman in her 70s with acute or convalescent COVID-19. This chain's CDR3 is CASSPIPLQGSHSYEQYF. The CDR3 nucleotides are TGTGCCAGCTCACCAATCCCCCTACAGGGGTCCCATTCCTACGAGCAGTACTTC.